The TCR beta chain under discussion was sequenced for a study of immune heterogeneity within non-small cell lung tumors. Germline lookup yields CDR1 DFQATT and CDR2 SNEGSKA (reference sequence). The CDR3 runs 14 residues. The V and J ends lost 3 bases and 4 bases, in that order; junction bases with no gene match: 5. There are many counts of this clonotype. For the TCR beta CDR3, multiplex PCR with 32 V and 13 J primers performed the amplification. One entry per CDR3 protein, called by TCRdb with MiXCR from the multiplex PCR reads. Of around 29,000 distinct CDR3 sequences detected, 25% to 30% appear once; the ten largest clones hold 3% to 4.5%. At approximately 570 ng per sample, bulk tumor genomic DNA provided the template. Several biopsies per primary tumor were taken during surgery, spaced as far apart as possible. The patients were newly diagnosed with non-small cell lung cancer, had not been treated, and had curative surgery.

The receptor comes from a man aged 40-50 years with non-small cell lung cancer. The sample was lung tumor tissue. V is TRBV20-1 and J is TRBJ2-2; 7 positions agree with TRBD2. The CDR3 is CSASGGRGTGELFF. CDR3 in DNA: TGCAGTGCTAGCGGCGGGAGAGGCACCGGGGAGCTGTTTTTT.